This T cell receptor (beta chain) comes out of a study of CD8+CD57+ T cells in acquired aplastic anemia. The overall study: The sorted CD4+ and CD8+ cells yielded an average around 3.4 ug of DNA. Among healthy donors, CD4+ cells averaged roughly 9.8 million reads.

The CDR3 runs to 11 residues. Germline V gene sequence: CDR1 KGHDR, CDR2 SFDVKD. The use of genomic DNA as template underpinned the TCR beta VDJ and CDR3 profiling. Each CDR3 protein gets one entry after TCRdb re-called the reads with MiXCR. The sample lists approximately 99,000 distinct CDR3 sequences, approximately 48% seen once, with 30% to 40% in the top ten. Overall study results and limits: A set of around 30 CD8+ CDR3 sequences was shared between patients and controls, and these sequences appeared highly expressed in patients. Patient and control CD8+ Simpson's diversity was not significantly different.

With regard to this clonotype: Its specificity is unknown. Sequence at one end of the junction differs from germline and may be a read error.

The origin of this receptor is a human donor in good health, serving as a control. V and J are TRBV24-1 and TRBJ2-1; D possibly corresponds to TRBD2 (5 bases). Sequencing used sorted CD4+, CD8+, or CD8+CD57+ T cells (not recorded which) from PBMCs. This CDR3 is CATEDYNGQFF. CDR3 in DNA: TGTGCCACCGAAGACTACAATGGGCAGTTCTTC.